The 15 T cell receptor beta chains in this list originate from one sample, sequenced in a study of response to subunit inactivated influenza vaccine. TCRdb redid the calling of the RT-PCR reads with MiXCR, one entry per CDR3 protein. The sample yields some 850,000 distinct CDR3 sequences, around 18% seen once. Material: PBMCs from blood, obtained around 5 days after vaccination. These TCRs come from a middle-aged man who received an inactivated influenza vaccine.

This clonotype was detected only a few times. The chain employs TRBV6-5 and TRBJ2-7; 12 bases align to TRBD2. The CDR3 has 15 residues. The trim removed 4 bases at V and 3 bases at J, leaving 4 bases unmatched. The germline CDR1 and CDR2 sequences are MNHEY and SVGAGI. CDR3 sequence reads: CASSSPTSGSYEQYF. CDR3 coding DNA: TGTGCCAGCAGTTCCCCGACTAGCGGGAGCTACGAGCAGTACTTC.

CDR3 coding DNA: TGTGCCAGCAGCGCCACAGGGAAGGGGGAAAAACTGTTTTTT. Translation: CASSATGKGEKLFF. The chain uses TRBV9 and TRBJ1-4; D possibly corresponds to TRBD1 (6 bases). V lost 3 bases to trimming and J lost 8 bases, with 14 bases between them. Looked up from germline, CDR1 is SGDLS and CDR2 is YYNGEE. The length of the CDR3 is 14 residues.

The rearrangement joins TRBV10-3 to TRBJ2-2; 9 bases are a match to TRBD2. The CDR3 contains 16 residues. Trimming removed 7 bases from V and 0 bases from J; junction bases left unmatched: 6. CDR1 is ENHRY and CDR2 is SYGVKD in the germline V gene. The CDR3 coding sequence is TGTGCCATCATGACTAGCGGAGGGGCGAACACCGGGGAGCTGTTTTTT. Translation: CAIMTSGGANTGELFF.

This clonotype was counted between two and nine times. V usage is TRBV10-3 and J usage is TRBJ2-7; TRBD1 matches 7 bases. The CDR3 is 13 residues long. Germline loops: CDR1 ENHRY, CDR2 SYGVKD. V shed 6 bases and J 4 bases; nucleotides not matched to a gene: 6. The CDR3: CAIRRDSFYEQYF. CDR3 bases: TGTGCCATCAGGAGGGACAGTTTTTACGAGCAGTACTTC.

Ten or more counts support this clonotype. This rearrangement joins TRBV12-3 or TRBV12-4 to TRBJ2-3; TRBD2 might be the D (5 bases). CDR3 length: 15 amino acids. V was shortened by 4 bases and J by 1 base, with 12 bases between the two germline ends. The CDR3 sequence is CASSSHGVGTDTQYF. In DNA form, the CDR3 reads TGTGCCAGCAGTTCTCACGGGGTGGGCACAGATACGCAGTATTTT.

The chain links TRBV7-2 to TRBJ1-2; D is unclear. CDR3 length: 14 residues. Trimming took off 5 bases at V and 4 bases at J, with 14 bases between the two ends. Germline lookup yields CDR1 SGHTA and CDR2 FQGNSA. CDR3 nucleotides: TGTGCCAGCAGCGCAAGAGCGGGCATCTATGGCTACACCTTC. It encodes CASSARAGIYGYTF.

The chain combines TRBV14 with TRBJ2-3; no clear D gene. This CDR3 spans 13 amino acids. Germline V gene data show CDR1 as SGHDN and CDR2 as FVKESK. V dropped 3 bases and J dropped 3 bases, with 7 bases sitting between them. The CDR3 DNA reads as TGTGCCAGCAGCCAGGCGCTTACAGATACGCAGTATTTT. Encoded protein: CASSQALTDTQYF.

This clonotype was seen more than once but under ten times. The CDR3 spells CSARARQGLDPLEETQYF. The CDR3 coding sequence is TGCAGTGCTAGAGCCAGACAGGGTTTGGACCCCCTTGAAGAGACCCAGTACTTC. The rearrangement joins TRBV20-1 to TRBJ2-5; the match to TRBD1 covers 7 bases. This CDR3 has 18 residues. The V gene's germline CDR1 is DFQATT and CDR2 SNEGSKA (reference sequence). Losses at the gene ends were 1 base for V and 3 bases for J; bases not matched to a gene: 17.

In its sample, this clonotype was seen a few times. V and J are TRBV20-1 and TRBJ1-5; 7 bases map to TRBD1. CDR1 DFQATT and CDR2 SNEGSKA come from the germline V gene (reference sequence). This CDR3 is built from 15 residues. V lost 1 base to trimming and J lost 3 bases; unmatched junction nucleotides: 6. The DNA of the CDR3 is TGCAGTGCTAGAGCCCCAGGGGGGGACAATCAGCCCCAGCATTTT. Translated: CSARAPGGDNQPQHF.

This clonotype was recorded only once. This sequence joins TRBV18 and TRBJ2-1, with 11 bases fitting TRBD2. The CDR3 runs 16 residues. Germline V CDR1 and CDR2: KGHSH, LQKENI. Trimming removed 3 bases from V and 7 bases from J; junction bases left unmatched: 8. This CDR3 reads CASSPAWLAGGNEQFF. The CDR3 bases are TGTGCCAGCTCACCGGCGTGGTTAGCGGGAGGGAATGAGCAGTTCTTC.

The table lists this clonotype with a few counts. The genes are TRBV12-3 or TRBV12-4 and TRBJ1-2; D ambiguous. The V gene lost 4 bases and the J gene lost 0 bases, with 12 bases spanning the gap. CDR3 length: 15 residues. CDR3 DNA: TGTGCCAGCAGTTCAGACCGGGTCCCTAACTATGGCTACACCTTC. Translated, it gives CASSSDRVPNYGYTF.

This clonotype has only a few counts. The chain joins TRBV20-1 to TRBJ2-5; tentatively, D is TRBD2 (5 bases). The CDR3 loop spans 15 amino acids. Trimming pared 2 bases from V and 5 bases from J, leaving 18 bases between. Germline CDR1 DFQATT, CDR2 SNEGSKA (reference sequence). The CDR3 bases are TGCAGTGCTAGAAGGCCCGGGGTCGATTTGGAGACCCAGTACTTC. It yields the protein CSARRPGVDLETQYF.

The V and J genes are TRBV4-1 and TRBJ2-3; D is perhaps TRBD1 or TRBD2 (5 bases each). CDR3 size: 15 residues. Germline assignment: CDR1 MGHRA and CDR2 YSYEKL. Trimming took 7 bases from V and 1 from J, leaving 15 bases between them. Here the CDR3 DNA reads TGCGCCAGCAAATCGTCGGGACGGGGCACAGATACGCAGTATTTT. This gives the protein CASKSSGRGTDTQYF.

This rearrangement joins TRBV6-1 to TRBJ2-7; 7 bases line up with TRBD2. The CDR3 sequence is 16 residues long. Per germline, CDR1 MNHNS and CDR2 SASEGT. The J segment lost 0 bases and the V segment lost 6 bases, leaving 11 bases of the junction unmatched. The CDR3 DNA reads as TGTGCCAGCAGCCCCATTGGTACTAGCGCCTCCTACGAGCAGTACTTC. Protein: CASSPIGTSASYEQYF.

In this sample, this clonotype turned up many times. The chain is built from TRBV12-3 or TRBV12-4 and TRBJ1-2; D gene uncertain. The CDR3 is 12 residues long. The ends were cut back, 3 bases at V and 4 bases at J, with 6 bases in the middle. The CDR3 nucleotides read TGTGCCAGCAGTTTTGGTGGCTATGGCTACACCTTC. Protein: CASSFGGYGYTF.